The T cell receptor (beta chain) described here comes from a study of T-cell reconstitution after alpha-beta-depleted transplantation in children. This clonotype was seen many times. Antigen specificity is unknown. This CDR3 is built from 12 residues. Germline CDR1 and CDR2: SQVTM and ANQGSEA. V was trimmed by 6 bases and J by 4 bases, leaving 12 bases between them. Overall study findings and caveats: Expanded graft clones numbering several hundred reportedly gave rise to alpha-beta T cells about two months after transplant. The main origin of T-cell counts and diversity one year after transplant was newly produced T cells. Surviving recipient T cells and thymic progenitors produced the high day-60 TCRbeta diversity seen in some patients.

The TCRbeta library was prepared with unique molecular identifiers. In TCRdb, the PCR reads were re-called with MiXCR into one record per CDR3 protein. The sample yields about 120,000 distinct CDR3 sequences, roughly 23% seen once. Sequences were derived from PBMCs, mostly from graft donor cells, sampled 180 days after TCRalphabeta/CD19-depleted stem cell transplant. The chain couples TRBV29-1 to TRBJ1-1; D remains unclear. The receptor comes from a male patient aged 2 to 10 who had a stem cell transplant for chronic granulomatous disease, so the T cells may come from the graft donor. CDR3 sequence (DNA): TGCAGCGTCCTTAGAATCGGCACTGAAGCTTTCTTT. Protein product: CSVLRIGTEAFF.